This entry lists 7 T cell receptor beta chains sequenced from one sample in a study of control samples from healthy donors and cancer patients. Libraries were prepared by immunoSEQ multiplex PCR; TCRdb keeps only in-frame clonotypes and omits some of them. The data hold 130,000 or so clones, with approximately 92% observed a single time. The sample taken for sequencing was blood. The receptors here all came from a woman between 50 and 59 years old in good health.

The V and J genes are TRBV27 and TRBJ1-1; 9 bases are shared with TRBD1. The germline V gene has CDR1 MNHEY and CDR2 SMNVEV (reference sequence). V lost 5 bases, J lost 0 bases, and 7 bases stayed unmatched. The CDR3 spans 16 residues. CDR3 DNA sequence: TGTGCCAGCAGTCGGGGACAGGGTAAAATGAACACTGAAGCTTTCTTT. This translates into CASSRGQGKMNTEAFF.

This clone appeared a single time. The chain combines TRBV6-5 with TRBJ1-6; TRBD1 matches 7 bases. CDR1 is MNHEY, CDR2 SVGAGI, per germline. J was trimmed by 10 bases and V by 2 bases; bases with no gene match: 5. There are 14 residues in the CDR3. The CDR3 DNA reads as TGTGCCAGCAGTTACGACAGGGAGACCTCACCCCTCCACTTT. Translation gives CASSYDRETSPLHF.

CDR3 DNA: TGTGCCAGCAGTTACTCGAAAGGGGGGAATTCACCCCTCCACTTT. Translating it yields CASSYSKGGNSPLHF. The chain combines TRBV6-5 with TRBJ1-6, with a weak D call TRBD1 (6 bases). V gave up 0 bases and J gave up 7 bases, with 10 bases separating them. The germline gives CDR1 MNHEY, CDR2 SVGAGI. The CDR3 consists of 15 residues.

The rearrangement links TRBV30 to TRBJ2-5, with 7 bases lining up with TRBD1. This CDR3 has 15 amino acids. Trimming cost V 1 base and J 2 bases; bases outside gene matches: 7. CDR1 and CDR2 (germline): GTSNPN, SVGIG (reference sequence). CDR3 nucleotides: TGTGCCTGGAGTGCAGGGACAGCACTACAAGAGACCCAGTACTTC. As protein: CAWSAGTALQETQYF.

The chain has TRBV30 and TRBJ1-2, with unresolved D. The CDR3 runs to 15 residues. The germline gives CDR1 GTSNPN, CDR2 SVGIG (reference sequence). V gave up 0 bases and J gave up 2 bases, with 13 bases separating them. CDR3 in amino acids: CAWSVAGVGNYGYTF. CDR3 nucleotide sequence: TGTGCCTGGAGTGTAGCCGGGGTAGGGAACTATGGCTACACCTTC.

This clone was observed once. The CDR3 region has the DNA TGTGCCAGCAAAGAGAGCTCCTACAATGAGCAGTTCTTC. It encodes CASKESSYNEQFF. The rearrangement uses TRBV6-5 and TRBJ2-1; D remains unclear. The CDR3 totals 13 residues. Trimming shortened V by 7 bases and J by 0 bases, and 7 bases separated the two germline ends. In germline, CDR1 is MNHEY, CDR2 SVGAGI.

V usage is TRBV3-1 (or the pseudogene TRBV3-2) and J usage is TRBJ1-1, with 11 bases lining up with TRBD1. The CDR3 loop spans 15 amino acids. Germline CDR1 reads LGHDT; CDR2 reads YNNKEL (reference sequence). Losses at the gene ends were 4 bases for V and 4 bases for J; bases not matched to a gene: 5. The CDR3 DNA follows: TGTGCCAGCAGCCCGGGGGGGACAGGGGGCACTGAAGCTTTCTTT. Amino acid sequence: CASSPGGTGGTEAFF.